These T cell receptor beta chains were read from a single sample in a study of blood T cell repertoires in COVID-19. Produced via immunoSEQ multiplex PCR; TCRdb's table is partial and in-frame only. The table includes fewer than 300,000 clones, about 80% detected once. Sequences were obtained from peripheral blood. These receptors all come from a person aged 65-85 years with COVID-19, enrolled during active disease. The CDR3 runs from the conserved cysteine through the conserved F or W. A D gene is named only where the DNA matches it firmly. Only part of the rows carry a size: once, few, many, or a class if the clone is expanded.

size: .
D: .
length: 14
V: TRBV2
J: TRBJ2-7
DNA: TGTGCCAGCAGTAACATGGGACATCCCTACGAGCAGTACTTC
CDR3: CASSNMGHPYEQYF

size: once
D: .
length: 16
V: TRBV24-1
J: TRBJ2-2
DNA: TGTGCCGCCCGTGGAGAACCAGCGGGTAACACCGGGGAGCTGTTTTTT
CDR3: CAARGEPAGNTGELFF

size: .
D: .
length: 12
V: TRBV7-3
J: TRBJ2-7
DNA: TGTGCCAGCAGCTTAGGCTCTCGCGAGCAGTACTTC
CDR3: CASSLGSREQYF

size: .
D: TRBD2
length: 24
V: TRBV20-1
J: TRBJ2-1
DNA: TGCAGTGCTAGTACCGGGGGGGGACCATCCGGGACTAGCGGGAGTAGGGGACTATACAATGAGCAGTTCTTC
CDR3: CSASTGGGPSGTSGSRGLYNEQFF

size: few
D: .
length: 15
V: TRBV4-3
J: TRBJ2-7
DNA: TGCGCCAGCAGCCAAGATCAAGACAGCTCCTACGAGCAGTACTTC
CDR3: CASSQDQDSSYEQYF

size: few
D: TRBD1
length: 15
V: TRBV7-9
J: TRBJ2-1
DNA: TGTGCCAGCAGCTTTGGACAGGGGGTGTTCAATGAGCAGTTCTTC
CDR3: CASSFGQGVFNEQFF

size: .
D: .
length: 17
V: TRBV30
J: TRBJ2-3
DNA: TGTGCCTGGAGTAGTGTGCGGTGGGTGAGGGACACAGATACGCAGTATTTT
CDR3: CAWSSVRWVRDTDTQYF

size: .
D: TRBD1
length: 17
V: TRBV3-1/TRBV3-2
J: TRBJ1-5
DNA: TGTGCCAGCAGCCAAGCAAGGAGGGGGACAGCTAATCAGCCCCAGCATTTT
CDR3: CASSQARRGTANQPQHF

size: .
D: TRBD1
length: 17
V: TRBV4-1
J: TRBJ1-4
DNA: TGCGCCAGCAGCCAAGAGCCGGCGGGACAGGGGAGTGAAAAACTGTTTTTT
CDR3: CASSQEPAGQGSEKLFF

size: .
D: TRBD2
length: 16
V: TRBV7-8
J: TRBJ2-2
DNA: TGTGCCAGCAGCTTATCGAGCGGGAGGGCCACCGGGGAGCTGTTTTTT
CDR3: CASSLSSGRATGELFF

size: .
D: .
length: 15
V: TRBV9
J: TRBJ2-2
DNA: TGTGCCAGCAGCGTAGATGGTACGGCGGCCGGGGAGCTGTTTTTT
CDR3: CASSVDGTAAGELFF

size: .
D: TRBD2
length: 18
V: TRBV7-2
J: TRBJ2-7
DNA: TGTGCCAGCACCCCCTCACTAGCGGGAGGGTTTGGAAGCGACGAGCAGTACTTC
CDR3: CASTPSLAGGFGSDEQYF

size: once
D: .
length: 15
V: TRBV28
J: TRBJ1-1
DNA: TGTGCCAGCAGTTACGGGGGAGAGGTGAACACTGAAGCTTTCTTT
CDR3: CASSYGGEVNTEAFF

size: .
D: TRBD1
length: 18
V: TRBV11-2
J: TRBJ2-7
DNA: TGTGCCAGCACGCGGGCCGGGACAGGGGGCGCCTTCTCCTACGAGCAGTACTTC
CDR3: CASTRAGTGGAFSYEQYF

size: .
D: TRBD2
length: 15
V: TRBV7-9
J: TRBJ2-1
DNA: TGTGCCAGCAGCTTAGTAGCGGGGGACTACAATGAGCAGTTCTTC
CDR3: CASSLVAGDYNEQFF

size: .
D: .
length: 16
V: TRBV28
J: TRBJ2-1
DNA: TGTGCCAGCAGTTTTTACCGCCAGGGGGGCTACAATGAGCAGTTCTTC
CDR3: CASSFYRQGGYNEQFF

size: .
D: TRBD2
length: 14
V: TRBV6-5
J: TRBJ2-5
DNA: TGTGCCAGCAGTCGAGGGACTAGCGGAGAGACCCAGTACTTC
CDR3: CASSRGTSGETQYF

size: .
D: .
length: 15
V: TRBV4-3
J: TRBJ1-6
DNA: TGCGCCAGCAGCCAAGAAACAGGAGTTAATTCACCCCTCCACTTT
CDR3: CASSQETGVNSPLHF

size: .
D: TRBD2
length: 16
V: TRBV18
J: TRBJ2-7
DNA: TGTGCCAGCTCACCGGGGGGGTCTAGCGGGAGCTACGAGCAGTACTTC
CDR3: CASSPGGSSGSYEQYF

size: once
D: .
length: 12
V: TRBV20-1
J: TRBJ1-1
DNA: TGCAGTGCTAGTACCAGGAACACTGAAGCTTTCTTT
CDR3: CSASTRNTEAFF

size: .
D: .
length: 13
V: TRBV6-5
J: TRBJ1-5
DNA: TGTGCCAGCAGGGCCAATAGCAATCAGCCCCAGCATTTT
CDR3: CASRANSNQPQHF

size: once
D: .
length: 13
V: TRBV9
J: TRBJ2-5
DNA: TGTGCCAGCAGCGTAGGTCCCGGAGAGACCCAGTACTTC
CDR3: CASSVGPGETQYF

size: few
D: TRBD1
length: 15
V: TRBV19
J: TRBJ1-5
DNA: TGCTCCAGTAGGGGACAGCTGCAAAGCAATCAGCCCCAGCATTTT
CDR3: CSSRGQLQSNQPQHF

size: .
D: .
length: 15
V: TRBV9
J: TRBJ2-7
DNA: TGTGCCAGCAGCCCCTTGCCTGCGGGCTCCTACGAGCAGTACTTC
CDR3: CASSPLPAGSYEQYF

size: .
D: TRBD2
length: 16
V: TRBV6-5
J: TRBJ2-1
DNA: TGTGCCAGCAGTTCGGATCAGCGGGGCTCCTACAATGAGCAGTTCTTC
CDR3: CASSSDQRGSYNEQFF

size: .
D: .
length: 13
V: TRBV5-5
J: TRBJ2-1
DNA: TGTGCCAGCAGCTTCCGGACAATAGGTGAGCAGTTCTTC
CDR3: CASSFRTIGEQFF

size: .
D: .
length: 15
V: TRBV2
J: TRBJ2-6
DNA: TGTGCCAGCAGTGAACCTCTTTCTGGGGCCAACGTCCTGACTTTC
CDR3: CASSEPLSGANVLTF

size: .
D: TRBD2
length: 15
V: TRBV19
J: TRBJ2-5
DNA: TGTGCCAGTAGTATAACTAGCGGGGCCAGAGAGACCCAGTACTTC
CDR3: CASSITSGARETQYF

size: .
D: TRBD1
length: 14
V: TRBV3-1/TRBV3-2
J: TRBJ1-1
DNA: TGTGCCAGCAGCCCCGGACAGGGAAACACTGAAGCTTTCTTT
CDR3: CASSPGQGNTEAFF

size: .
D: TRBD2
length: 17
V: TRBV2
J: TRBJ2-3
DNA: TGTGCCAGACGGGGGCTACTAGCGGGGGAAAGCACAGATACGCAGTATTTT
CDR3: CARRGLLAGESTDTQYF

size: .
D: TRBD2
length: 14
V: TRBV29-1
J: TRBJ2-5
DNA: TGCAGCGTCACAAGCGGGAGGGGGGGAGAGACCCAGTACTTC
CDR3: CSVTSGRGGETQYF

size: .
D: TRBD1
length: 16
V: TRBV11-3
J: TRBJ2-1
DNA: TGTGCCAGCAGCTTAGGTGGGACAGGTATCTACAATGAGCAGTTCTTC
CDR3: CASSLGGTGIYNEQFF

size: many
D: .
length: 13
V: TRBV11-2
J: TRBJ2-7
DNA: TGTGCCAGCAGCCACGAATCCAGCTACGAGCAGTACTTC
CDR3: CASSHESSYEQYF

size: .
D: .
length: 13
V: TRBV7-6
J: TRBJ2-1
DNA: TGTGCCAGCAGCTTAGCGCGCAACTGGGAGCAGTTCTTC
CDR3: CASSLARNWEQFF

size: .
D: .
length: 15
V: TRBV19
J: TRBJ2-3
DNA: TGTGCCTCGAAAAACTGGGACACTCGCACAGATACGCAGTATTTT
CDR3: CASKNWDTRTDTQYF

size: .
D: .
length: 14
V: TRBV29-1
J: TRBJ1-4
DNA: TGCAGCGTCGGGGTCGCAGGGAGGGATGAAAAACTGTTTTTT
CDR3: CSVGVAGRDEKLFF

size: once
D: .
length: 16
V: TRBV7-9
J: TRBJ1-5
DNA: TGTGCCAGCAGCTTAGGAATAGGAGACCGCAATCAGCCCCAGCATTTT
CDR3: CASSLGIGDRNQPQHF

size: .
D: TRBD2
length: 14
V: TRBV5-4
J: TRBJ2-7
DNA: TGTGCCAGCAGAAGAGCGGGGGGGCCCGGCGAGCAGTACTTC
CDR3: CASRRAGGPGEQYF

size: .
D: TRBD2
length: 16
V: TRBV19
J: TRBJ2-1
DNA: TGTGCCAGTAGTTATCCCCTTGCTGGACTAGTCAATGAGCAGTTCTTC
CDR3: CASSYPLAGLVNEQFF

size: .
D: .
length: 15
V: TRBV6-7
J: TRBJ2-7
DNA: TGTGCCAGCAGCCCCAAAAATCAACAGGACTACGAGCAGTACTTC
CDR3: CASSPKNQQDYEQYF

size: .
D: .
length: 13
V: TRBV3-1/TRBV3-2
J: TRBJ1-6
DNA: TGTGCCAGCAGCCAAACCTCGGTTTCACCCCTCCACTTT
CDR3: CASSQTSVSPLHF

size: .
D: TRBD2
length: 15
V: TRBV7-2
J: TRBJ2-1
DNA: TGTGCCAGCAGCTTAGGCGGGGGGTCCTACAATGAGCAGTTCTTC
CDR3: CASSLGGGSYNEQFF

size: .
D: .
length: 17
V: TRBV4-1
J: TRBJ1-3
DNA: TGCGCCAGCAGCCAAGGGAGGGCCACCGGCTCTGGAAACACCATATATTTT
CDR3: CASSQGRATGSGNTIYF

size: .
D: .
length: 14
V: TRBV27
J: TRBJ1-5
DNA: TGTGCCAGCAGCCCAGGGAGGAGCAATCAGCCCCAGCATTTT
CDR3: CASSPGRSNQPQHF

size: .
D: .
length: 12
V: TRBV27
J: TRBJ2-2
DNA: TGTGCCAGCAGTTTTTCGACCGGGGAGCTGTTTTTT
CDR3: CASSFSTGELFF

size: .
D: .
length: 14
V: TRBV7-8
J: TRBJ2-7
DNA: TGTGCCAGCAGCTACACCCGGACAGCCTACGAGCAGTACTTC
CDR3: CASSYTRTAYEQYF

size: .
D: TRBD1
length: 15
V: TRBV7-9
J: TRBJ1-2
DNA: TGTGCCAGCAGTATACTTTCCGGGACAGGGGATGGCTACACCTTC
CDR3: CASSILSGTGDGYTF

size: .
D: .
length: 14
V: TRBV20-1
J: TRBJ1-5
DNA: TGCAGTGCTAGTGAAAGGCGGTTTTTTCAGCCCCAGCATTTT
CDR3: CSASERRFFQPQHF